These 28 T cell receptor beta chains came from one sample sequenced in a study of blood T cell repertoires in COVID-19. The repertoire was sequenced with immunoSEQ multiplex PCR; TCRdb's copy has only in-frame clones and lacks some. Of 210,000 or so clones listed, 65% to 85% are singletons. Sequences were obtained from PBMCs or T cells enriched from blood (not recorded which). The receptors derive from a man aged 25 to 40 with acute COVID-19.

This clone has more than one count but fewer than ten. V is TRBV2 and J is TRBJ2-1, with TRBD2 matching 13 bases. This CDR3 contains 15 residues. Germline V gives CDR1 SNHLY, CDR2 FYNNEI. Unmatched junction bases numbered 7, after V lost 5 bases and J lost 9 bases. The CDR3 sequence is CASSKTSGGAIEQFF. The DNA of the CDR3 is TGTGCCAGCAGTAAAACTAGCGGGGGGGCCATTGAGCAGTTCTTC.

The chain uses TRBV5-6 and TRBJ1-2; no clear D. The CDR3 runs to 15 residues. V was trimmed by 4 bases and J by 5 bases, leaving 18 bases between them. Germline V lookup: CDR1 SGHDT, CDR2 YYEEEE. The CDR3 loop reads CASSQRGLLLYGYTF. For the CDR3, the DNA is TGTGCCAGCAGCCAGCGAGGGTTACTACTGTATGGCTACACCTTC.

The chain has TRBV2 and TRBJ1-2; D gene ambiguous. The CDR3 extends over 11 amino acids. The V end lost 5 bases, the J end lost 7 bases, and 8 bases lay between the germline ends. Looked up from germline, CDR1 is SNHLY and CDR2 is FYNNEI. CDR3 sequence (DNA): TGTGCCAGCAGTACCAGGTTTGGCTACACCTTC. Its protein product is CASSTRFGYTF.

The J gene is TRBJ1-2, the V gene TRBV2; 11 positions agree with TRBD1. The CDR3 is 19 amino acids. V shed 7 bases, J shed 1 base, and the junction held 17 bases outside the gene matches. Germline CDR1 SNHLY, CDR2 FYNNEI. CDR3 in amino acids: CASTFSSGTGGNVNYGYTF. CDR3 sequence (DNA): TGTGCCAGCACTTTCTCCTCCGGGACAGGGGGTAATGTTAACTATGGCTACACCTTC.

The chain joins TRBV9 to TRBJ2-2, with 7 bases matching TRBD1. The junction had 7 bases not matched to a gene; V was cut back by 4 bases and J by 7 bases. This CDR3 has 14 amino acids. Germline V gene data show CDR1 as SGDLS and CDR2 as YYNGEE. The CDR3 is CASSPRQGGGELFF. The CDR3 nucleotides read TGTGCCAGCAGCCCCCGACAGGGCGGCGGGGAGCTGTTTTTT.

The chain joins TRBV2 to TRBJ2-7, with a tentative D call TRBD2 (7 bases). The CDR3 loop spans 12 amino acids. With 5 bases removed from V and 7 bases from J, the gap between germline ends came to 12 bases. In germline, CDR1 is SNHLY, CDR2 FYNNEI. The CDR3 region is CASSRGAPEQYF. The CDR3 nucleotides read TGTGCCAGCAGTCGGGGGGCGCCTGAGCAGTACTTC.

This chain joins TRBV30 and TRBJ2-7, with 10 bases aligning to TRBD2. This CDR3 has 14 amino acids. V shed 2 bases and J 7 bases; nucleotides not matched to a gene: 8. CDR1 is GTSNPN and CDR2 is SVGIG in the germline V gene (reference sequence). The CDR3 loop reads CAWSRTSGPLEQYF. The CDR3, as DNA: TGTGCCTGGAGTAGGACTAGCGGCCCCTTGGAGCAGTACTTC.

The chain recombines TRBV7-9 with TRBJ1-1; 11 nucleotides line up with TRBD1. The length of the CDR3 is 15 residues. V lost 4 bases and J lost 4; bases outside the gene matches: 5. Germline V gives CDR1 SEHNR, CDR2 FQNEAQ (reference sequence). The CDR3 loop is CASSWGTGGGTEAFF. The CDR3 coding sequence is TGTGCCAGCAGCTGGGGGACAGGGGGAGGCACTGAAGCTTTCTTT.

This clone was picked up one time. The chain has TRBV10-1 and TRBJ1-1; no definite D call. The germline V gene has CDR1 WNHNN and CDR2 SYGVQD (reference sequence). This CDR3 contains 13 residues. V dropped 4 bases and J dropped 1 base, with 7 bases sitting between them. CDR3 bases: TGCGCCAGCAGTGCGACACCGAACACTGAAGCTTTCTTT. Translating it yields CASSATPNTEAFF.

The V and J genes are TRBV23-1 and TRBJ1-1; D ambiguous. TRBV23-1 is an ORF, and what it does is uncertain. The CDR3 length is 17 residues. Trimming removed 3 bases at V and 3 bases at J, with 20 bases between. As DNA, the CDR3 is TGCGCCAGCAGTCAGATCATAGCAGCCGAGACTGACACTGAAGCTTTCTTT. It yields the protein CASSQIIAAETDTEAFF.

The rearrangement joins TRBV30 to TRBJ2-5, with TRBD2 identical over 10 bases. The length of the CDR3 is 15 residues. Germline CDR1 reads GTSNPN; CDR2 reads SVGIG (reference sequence). V was pared by 5 bases and J by 5 bases, with 11 bases of the junction left unmatched. CDR3 protein: CAWDNSSGGAETQYF. Here the CDR3 DNA reads TGTGCCTGGGATAACTCTAGCGGGGGAGCTGAGACCCAGTACTTC.

The CDR3 loop is CASSPAPSGGAETQYF. The CDR3 region has the DNA TGTGCCAGCAGCCCTGCTCCTAGCGGGGGGGCGGAGACCCAGTACTTC. The chain links TRBV7-9 to TRBJ2-5; TRBD2 matches at 12 bases. Germline V gene data show CDR1 as SEHNR and CDR2 as FQNEAQ (reference sequence). The length of the CDR3 is 16 residues. V lost 5 bases, J lost 5 bases, and 9 bases stayed unmatched.

The chain carries TRBV3-1 (or the pseudogene TRBV3-2) and TRBJ1-6; 8 nucleotides line up with TRBD1. Per germline, CDR1 LGHDT and CDR2 YNNKEL (reference sequence). V shed 8 bases, J shed 6 bases, and the junction held 6 bases outside the gene matches. CDR3 length equals 14 residues. DNA for the CDR3: TGTGCCAGCGTGAGACAGGGGAGTAATTCACCCCTCCACTTT. Its protein is CASVRQGSNSPLHF.

V and J are TRBV10-2 and TRBJ2-6, with TRBD1 matching over 7 bases. V dropped 7 bases and J dropped 0; count of bases not matched to a gene: 0. The CDR3 is made up of 14 amino acids. Per germline, CDR1 WSHSY and CDR2 SAAADI. The CDR3 nucleotides read TGCGCCAGCAACAGGGGCTCTGGGGCCAACGTCCTGACTTTC. This translates into CASNRGSGANVLTF.

This chain connects TRBV9 to TRBJ2-5; 11 positions match TRBD1. The trim removed 0 bases at V and 5 bases at J, leaving 6 bases unmatched. Germline-derived CDR1 and CDR2 are SGDLS and YYNGEE. This CDR3 is 16 amino acids long. The CDR3: CASSVAGQGAFETQYF. CDR3 in DNA: TGTGCCAGCAGCGTAGCTGGACAGGGGGCTTTTGAGACCCAGTACTTC.

This clone has only a few counts. The J gene is TRBJ1-6, the V gene TRBV5-5; TRBD1 matches 12 bases. In germline, CDR1 is SGHKS, CDR2 YYEKEE (reference sequence). CDR3 length equals 18 residues. The V and J ends lost 4 bases and 4 bases, in that order; junction bases with no gene match: 9. The CDR3 bases are TGTGCCAGCAGCACCGGGACAGGGGGCTGGGATTATAATTCACCCCTCCACTTT. Its translation: CASSTGTGGWDYNSPLHF.

In its sample, this clone was seen once. The rearrangement uses TRBV27 and TRBJ1-1; 11 nucleotides agree with TRBD1. J lost 0 bases, V lost 6 bases, and 15 bases had no gene match. The length of the CDR3 is 19 residues. Per germline, CDR1 MNHEY and CDR2 SMNVEV (reference sequence). The CDR3, as DNA: TGTGCCAGCAGGCCATTCTTGGGGACAGGGGGGACTATGAACACTGAAGCTTTCTTT. It is translated as CASRPFLGTGGTMNTEAFF.

The genes are TRBV4-2 and TRBJ1-3; a weak D match, TRBD1 (6 bases). The CDR3 runs 17 residues. V was cut by 2 bases and J by 0 bases, with 14 bases left in between. Per germline, CDR1 LGHNA and CDR2 YNFKEQ. CDR3 DNA: TGTGCCAGCAGCCAAAAAACCAGACAGGTCTCTGGAAACACCATATATTTT. Translated: CASSQKTRQVSGNTIYF.

The J gene is TRBJ2-5, the V gene TRBV3-1 (or the pseudogene TRBV3-2); TRBD2 aligns across 8 bases. Germline values: CDR1 LGHDT, CDR2 YNNKEL (reference sequence). V was clipped by 2 bases and J by 4 bases; unmatched bases: 3. The CDR3 loop spans 14 amino acids. The CDR3, as DNA: TGTGCCAGCAGCCAAAAAAGCGGGGGAGAGACCCAGTACTTC. Encoded protein: CASSQKSGGETQYF.

J is TRBJ1-1 and V is TRBV4-1; 8 nucleotides match TRBD1. There are 15 residues in the CDR3. V was clipped by 3 bases and J by 0 bases; unmatched bases: 3. The germline CDR1 and CDR2 sequences are MGHRA and YSYEKL. The chain's CDR3 is CASSHEGQVNTEAFF. As DNA, the CDR3 is TGCGCCAGCAGCCACGAGGGACAGGTGAACACTGAAGCTTTCTTT.

The table lists this clone with a few counts. Here the CDR3 reads CASSLALWQGEGYTF. CDR3 nucleotide sequence: TGTGCCAGCAGCTTGGCCTTGTGGCAGGGGGAGGGCTACACCTTC. The V gene is TRBV5-6, the J gene TRBJ1-2, with TRBD1 matching 7 bases. CDR1 SGHDT and CDR2 YYEEEE come from the germline V gene. V shed 0 bases, J shed 8 bases, and the junction held 10 bases outside the gene matches. The CDR3 length is 15 residues. The variable domain in full, with the rest retrieved from reference TRBV5-6 and TRBJ1-2, is DAGVTQSPTHLIKTRGQQVTLRCSPKSGHDTVSWYQQALGQGPQFIFQYYEEEERQRGNFPDRFSGHQFPNYSSELNVNALLLGDSALYLCASSLALWQGEGYTFGSGTRLTVV.

The chain couples TRBV7-9 to TRBJ2-4, with D perhaps matching TRBD2 (5 bases). V lost 5 bases to trimming and J lost 5 bases, with 22 bases between them. The length of the CDR3 is 17 residues. In germline, CDR1 is SEHNR, CDR2 FQNEAQ (reference sequence). CDR3 region: CASSRRTDFHRENIQYF. CDR3 coding DNA: TGTGCCAGCAGCCGACGAACGGACTTCCACCGGGAAAACATTCAGTACTTC.

This chain links TRBV6-1 with TRBJ1-5, with D possibly TRBD1 on 5 matching bases. CDR1 and CDR2 from the germline V gene are MNHNS and SASEGT. The CDR3 length is 16 residues. Trimming cost V 4 bases and J 0 bases, with 13 bases left between them. In nucleotides, the CDR3 is TGTGCCAGCAGTGTTCAGGGTACTTATAGCAATCAGCCCCAGCATTTT. It is translated as CASSVQGTYSNQPQHF.

The rearrangement joins TRBV2 to TRBJ1-1; 12 bases align to TRBD1. V was pared by 7 bases and J by 4 bases, with 13 bases of the junction left unmatched. The germline CDR1 and CDR2 sequences are SNHLY and FYNNEI. The CDR3 extends over 17 amino acids. Here the CDR3 DNA reads TGTGCCAGCAACGGCGGGACAGGGGGCCTCGGGGGCACTGAAGCTTTCTTT. Protein sequence: CASNGGTGGLGGTEAFF.

This clone was found once. This chain uses TRBV10-3 with TRBJ1-2, with TRBD1 matching over 9 bases. Per the germline V gene, CDR1 is ENHRY and CDR2 is SYGVKD. The CDR3 is 14 amino acids. Trimming removed 3 bases from V and 5 bases from J; junction bases left unmatched: 4. CDR3 nucleotides: TGTGCCATCAGTGAACAGGGGGCAGGATATGGCTACACCTTC. As protein: CAISEQGAGYGYTF.

This clone was counted a single time. CDR3 residues: CASSPKVGVVGSYNEQFF. CDR3 coding DNA: TGTGCCAGCAGCCCAAAAGTAGGGGTAGTAGGTTCCTACAATGAGCAGTTCTTC. The chain recombines TRBV3-1 (or the pseudogene TRBV3-2) with TRBJ2-1; possibly TRBD1 for D (5 bases). There are 18 residues in the CDR3. Trimming pared 4 bases from V and 1 base from J, leaving 20 bases between. Germline V gene data show CDR1 as LGHDT and CDR2 as YNNKEL (reference sequence).

The rearrangement links TRBV30 to TRBJ1-2; D is possibly TRBD1 (5 bases). Germline assignment: CDR1 GTSNPN and CDR2 SVGIG (reference sequence). The CDR3 extends over 14 amino acids. Deletions cut 1 base from V and 4 bases from J, with 13 bases between. CDR3 residues: CAWSADSLSYGYTF. The CDR3 nucleotides are TGTGCCTGGAGTGCAGACAGCCTTTCCTATGGCTACACCTTC.

This chain's CDR3 is CSVEEFEGGDEKLFF. For the CDR3, the DNA is TGCAGCGTTGAAGAATTCGAGGGAGGTGATGAAAAACTGTTTTTT. The genes are TRBV29-1 and TRBJ1-4; unclear D gene. CDR3 length: 15 amino acids. The germline V gene has CDR1 SQVTM and CDR2 ANQGSEA. Trimming shortened V by 0 bases and J by 6 bases, and 14 bases separated the two germline ends.